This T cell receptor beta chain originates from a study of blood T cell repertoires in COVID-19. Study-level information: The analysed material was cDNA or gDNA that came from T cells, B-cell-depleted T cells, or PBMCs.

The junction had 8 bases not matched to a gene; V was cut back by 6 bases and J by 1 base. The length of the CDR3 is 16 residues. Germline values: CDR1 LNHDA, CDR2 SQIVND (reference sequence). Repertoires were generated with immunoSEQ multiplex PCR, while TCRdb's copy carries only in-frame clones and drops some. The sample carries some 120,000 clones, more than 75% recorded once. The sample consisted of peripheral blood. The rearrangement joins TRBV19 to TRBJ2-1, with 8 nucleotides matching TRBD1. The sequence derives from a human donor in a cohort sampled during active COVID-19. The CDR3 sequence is CASRRTGMVSYNEQFF. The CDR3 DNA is TGTGCCAGTAGAAGGACAGGGATGGTGTCCTACAATGAGCAGTTCTTC.